Listed below are T cell receptor beta chains from one sample, sequenced in a study of naive and memory T cell subsets. TCRdb recomputed calls from the UMI-ligation and nested PCR reads with MiXCR, one row per CDR3 protein. The table lists 700 to 850 distinct CDR3 sequences, about 4% of them singletons. Sequences were derived from skin, sampled from a tuberculin skin test site or a saline-injected site (not recorded which). Receptor source: an adult in good health. Each CDR3 is given with its conserved first and last residue. D genes are given only for firm matches. Sizes are listed as once, few, many, or a class for an expanded clone.

clone_size: medium-sized
v_call: TRBV3-1
j_call: TRBJ2-5
d_call: TRBD1
cdr3_nt: TGTGCCAGCAGCCTCGGGACAGGGGGCCAAGAGACCCAGTACTTC
cdr3_aa: CASSLGTGGQETQYF

clone_size: large
v_call: TRBV2
j_call: TRBJ2-1
d_call: TRBD2
cdr3_nt: TGTGCCAGCCCGTCGACTAGCGGGAGTGAAAATGAGCAGTTCTTC
cdr3_aa: CASPSTSGSENEQFF

clone_size: medium-sized
v_call: TRBV6-2/TRBV6-3
j_call: TRBJ2-1
d_call: TRBD2
cdr3_nt: TGTGCCAGCAGTTACGGGGGGCTAGCGGGGCAGTACAATGAGCAGTTCTTC
cdr3_aa: CASSYGGLAGQYNEQFF

clone_size: medium-sized
v_call: TRBV2
j_call: TRBJ1-3
d_call: TRBD1
cdr3_nt: TGTGCCAGCAGTGAAGCGCTGGGACAGTGGTACACCATATATTTT
cdr3_aa: CASSEALGQWYTIYF

clone_size: medium-sized
v_call: TRBV29-1
j_call: TRBJ2-6
d_call: TRBD2
cdr3_nt: TGCAGCGTTGACGGGGGGGCTGGGGCCAACGTCCTGACTTTC
cdr3_aa: CSVDGGAGANVLTF

clone_size: medium-sized
v_call: TRBV2
j_call: TRBJ2-2
d_call: NA
cdr3_nt: TGTGCCAGCAGCGCCAGGGGTTTTGACACCGGGGAGCTGTTTTTT
cdr3_aa: CASSARGFDTGELFF

clone_size: large
v_call: TRBV7-8
j_call: TRBJ1-2
d_call: NA
cdr3_nt: TGTGCCAGCAGCTTAGCTGCCGGCTCCTATGGCTACACCTTC
cdr3_aa: CASSLAAGSYGYTF

clone_size: medium-sized
v_call: TRBV7-9
j_call: TRBJ2-1
d_call: NA
cdr3_nt: TGTGCCAGCAGCTCCCCTATCACAGACGGTGAGCAGTTCTTC
cdr3_aa: CASSSPITDGEQFF

clone_size: large
v_call: TRBV6-5
j_call: TRBJ1-1
d_call: TRBD1
cdr3_nt: TGTGCCAGCAGTTACTCAGGGACAGAGAACACTGAAGCTTTCTTT
cdr3_aa: CASSYSGTENTEAFF

clone_size: medium-sized
v_call: TRBV6-1
j_call: TRBJ1-1
d_call: TRBD1
cdr3_nt: TGTGCCAGCAGTTATGGGACAGGGCGGAACACTGAAGCTTTCTTT
cdr3_aa: CASSYGTGRNTEAFF

clone_size: large
v_call: TRBV2
j_call: TRBJ1-2
d_call: NA
cdr3_nt: TGTGCCAGCGACCCGCCAGACCTTAATTATGGCTACACCTTC
cdr3_aa: CASDPPDLNYGYTF

clone_size: large
v_call: TRBV2
j_call: TRBJ1-5
d_call: NA
cdr3_nt: TGTGCCAGCAGTGAACGGGGATTGGGGAGCAATCAGCCCCAGCATTTT
cdr3_aa: CASSERGLGSNQPQHF

clone_size: medium-sized
v_call: TRBV7-9
j_call: TRBJ1-1
d_call: NA
cdr3_nt: TGTGCCAGCAGCTTATGGTTGTCTGAAGCTTTCTTT
cdr3_aa: CASSLWLSEAFF

clone_size: medium-sized
v_call: TRBV4-2
j_call: TRBJ1-4
d_call: NA
cdr3_nt: TGTGCCAGCAGCCAGGCAGGCACAGCGGAAAATGAAAAACTGTTTTTT
cdr3_aa: CASSQAGTAENEKLFF

clone_size: large
v_call: TRBV20-1
j_call: TRBJ2-3
d_call: NA
cdr3_nt: TGCAGTACGGTCGACGGGAGTTTTCTCCATACGCAGTATTTT
cdr3_aa: CSTVDGSFLHTQYF

clone_size: medium-sized
v_call: TRBV2
j_call: TRBJ2-5
d_call: NA
cdr3_nt: TGTGCCACAACGGGGGTTGGCGGACAAGAGACCCAGTACTTC
cdr3_aa: CATTGVGGQETQYF

clone_size: large
v_call: TRBV12-3/TRBV12-4
j_call: TRBJ2-7
d_call: TRBD1
cdr3_nt: TGTGCCAGCAGTGGACAGGGCGGGGAGCAGTACTTC
cdr3_aa: CASSGQGGEQYF

clone_size: medium-sized
v_call: TRBV11-2
j_call: TRBJ1-4
d_call: NA
cdr3_nt: TGTGCCAGCAGCTTCCGAGGGTTAGCTAATGAAAAACTGTTTTTT
cdr3_aa: CASSFRGLANEKLFF

clone_size: medium-sized
v_call: TRBV7-9
j_call: TRBJ2-1
d_call: NA
cdr3_nt: TGTGCCAGCAGCCCGGCCCTGAGAGAGCAGTTCTTC
cdr3_aa: CASSPALREQFF

clone_size: medium-sized
v_call: TRBV19
j_call: TRBJ1-5
d_call: NA
cdr3_nt: TGTGCCAGTAGTGACAAGGGCGAACGGCCCCAGCATTTT
cdr3_aa: CASSDKGERPQHF